This T cell receptor beta chain was profiled in a study of shared T cell receptors in the human thymus. The ends were cut back, 0 bases at V and 2 bases at J, with 14 bases in the middle. Germline-derived CDR1 and CDR2 are LGHNA and YSLEER. The CDR3 extends over 16 amino acids. The table came from immunoSEQ multiplex PCR; TCRdb's copy has only in-frame clones and leaves some out. In the table there are some 760,000 clones, approximately 85% of which are singletons. The same specimen was also included in a second study, on human thymus T cells. This second report adds: Corrective surgery for congenital heart defects was being performed on the healthy Finnish infants who were the donors. The thymus was resected at corrective cardiac surgery. Thymic and blood repertoires appeared to carry a bias in their V and J gene usage.

The chain combines TRBV4-3 with TRBJ2-7, with D perhaps TRBD2 (5 bases). Sequenced: thymocytes. The receptor comes from a girl under three years old with a congenital heart defect. The CDR3, as DNA: TGCGCCAGCAGCCAAGACATATCTCTGGGAGCCTACGAGCAGTACTTC. The encoded protein is CASSQDISLGAYEQYF.